The 12 T cell receptor beta chains below all came from one sample that was sequenced in a study of T cell clones after liver transplantation. Sequencing used immunoSEQ multiplex PCR; TCRdb keeps in-frame clones, though not all of them. The sample includes roughly 70,000 clones, around nine tenths of them seen just once. Sequencing used CD4+ T cells from blood, obtained before liver transplant. The receptor set was obtained from a human donor who received a liver transplant.

The chain employs TRBV7-9 and TRBJ2-7; no clear D. This CDR3 comprises 11 residues. Trimming shortened V by 3 bases and J by 5 bases, and 5 bases separated the two germline ends. The V gene's germline CDR1 is SEHNR and CDR2 FQNEAQ (reference sequence). The CDR3, as DNA: TGTGCCAGCAGCTTGGTTAACGAGCAGTACTTC. It specifies CASSLVNEQYF.

The rearrangement uses TRBV6-5 and TRBJ2-2, with 11 bases aligning to TRBD2. Per the germline V gene, CDR1 is MNHEY and CDR2 is SVGAGI. The CDR3 is made up of 15 amino acids. V lost 7 bases to trimming and J lost 5 bases; unmatched junction nucleotides: 6. The CDR3 reads CASTPTSGKTGELFF. The CDR3 DNA follows: TGTGCCAGCACCCCGACTAGCGGGAAAACCGGGGAGCTGTTTTTT.

The chain combines TRBV5-1 with TRBJ1-1, with D unresolved. V was clipped by 0 bases and J by 2 bases, with 8 bases between them. Germline CDR1 reads SGHRS; CDR2 reads YFSETQ. This CDR3 comprises 14 residues. In DNA, the CDR3 is TGCGCCAGCAGCTTGGCCAGTAGTAACACTGAAGCTTTCTTT. Translated: CASSLASSNTEAFF.

This chain uses TRBV19 with TRBJ1-3; D remains ambiguous. This CDR3 region has 18 residues. CDR1 is LNHDA and CDR2 is SQIVND in the germline V gene (reference sequence). Deletions cut 3 bases from V and 0 bases from J, with 18 bases between. CDR3 DNA sequence: TGTGCCAGTAGTATGGGTTATAGTTCAAGCGTCTCTGGAAACACCATATATTTT. Its protein is CASSMGYSSSVSGNTIYF.

The rearrangement joins TRBV7-2 to TRBJ2-7; no definite D call. The CDR3 runs to 15 residues. Germline CDR1 is SGHTA and CDR2 is FQGNSA. Trimming cost V 4 bases and J 2 bases, with 15 bases left between them. The CDR3 here is CASSSGRVGPYEQYF. The CDR3 nucleotides read TGTGCCAGCAGCTCCGGTCGGGTCGGACCCTACGAGCAGTACTTC.

This chain uses TRBV5-4 with TRBJ1-2, with 11 bases lining up with TRBD1. V lost 6 bases and J lost 7; bases outside the gene matches: 8. This CDR3 has 14 amino acids. Looked up from germline, CDR1 is SGHNT and CDR2 is YYREEE (reference sequence). This chain's CDR3 is CASIDPDRGLGYTF. The CDR3 DNA reads TGTGCCAGCATCGATCCGGACAGGGGGCTTGGCTACACCTTC. The full variable domain, in which reference TRBV5-4 and TRBJ1-2 provide the parts outside the CDR3, is ETGVTQSPTHLIKTRGQQVTLRCSSQSGHNTVSWYQQALGQGPQFIFQYYREEENGRGNFPPRFSGLQFPNYSSELNVNALELDDSALYLCASIDPDRGLGYTFGSGTRLTVV.

A remark on this clone: In the same sample, other DNA sequences code for this CDR3. The chain combines TRBV5-1 with TRBJ2-5; D ambiguous. The ends were cut back, 4 bases at V and 2 bases at J, with 3 bases in the middle. Per germline, CDR1 SGHRS and CDR2 YFSETQ. There are 11 residues in the CDR3. The CDR3 is CASSLQETQYF. As DNA, the CDR3 is TGCGCCAGCAGCCTTCAAGAGACCCAGTACTTC.

The chain links TRBV19 to TRBJ2-7, with a possible D match to TRBD1 (6 bases). Germline V CDR1 and CDR2: LNHDA, SQIVND (reference sequence). The CDR3 length is 15 residues. V was trimmed by 0 bases and J by 3 bases, leaving 12 bases between them. CDR3 residues: CASSIDQTGSYEQYF. DNA of the CDR3: TGTGCCAGTAGTATAGATCAGACAGGTAGCTACGAGCAGTACTTC.

The gene calls are TRBV28 and TRBJ1-2, with 8 bases that match TRBD1. J lost 8 bases, V lost 6 bases, and 8 bases had no gene match. Germline loops: CDR1 MDHEN, CDR2 SYDVKM. This CDR3 is 13 amino acids long. DNA for the CDR3: TGTGCCAGCAGCAGTATCAGGGGGCGGGGCTACACCTTC. Translating gives CASSSIRGRGYTF.

This chain uses TRBV7-3 with TRBJ2-5; D gene uncertain. The germline V and J ends were trimmed by 5 bases and 2 bases, with 12 bases remaining between them. Per germline, CDR1 SGHTA and CDR2 FQGTGA. CDR3 length: 14 residues. CDR3 sequence: CASSPSGRQETQYF. The CDR3 DNA sequence: TGTGCCAGCAGCCCCTCGGGTAGGCAAGAGACCCAGTACTTC.

The chain uses TRBV7-8 and TRBJ1-5; 10 positions agree with TRBD1. Unmatched junction bases numbered 6, after V lost 5 bases and J lost 5 bases. The CDR3 loop spans 15 amino acids. From germline, CDR1 is SGHVS and CDR2 FQNEAQ. The CDR3 is CASSRTGGLDQPQHF. The CDR3 DNA is TGTGCCAGCAGCCGGACAGGGGGATTGGATCAGCCCCAGCATTTT.

This chain uses TRBV6-5 with TRBJ2-1, with TRBD2 matching 13 bases. V lost 4 bases and J lost 3; bases outside the gene matches: 3. Germline V gene lookup returns CDR1 MNHEY and CDR2 SVGAGI. The CDR3 totals 16 residues. This CDR3 is CASSWTSGRDYNEQFF. DNA of the CDR3: TGTGCCAGCAGTTGGACTAGCGGGAGAGACTACAATGAGCAGTTCTTC.